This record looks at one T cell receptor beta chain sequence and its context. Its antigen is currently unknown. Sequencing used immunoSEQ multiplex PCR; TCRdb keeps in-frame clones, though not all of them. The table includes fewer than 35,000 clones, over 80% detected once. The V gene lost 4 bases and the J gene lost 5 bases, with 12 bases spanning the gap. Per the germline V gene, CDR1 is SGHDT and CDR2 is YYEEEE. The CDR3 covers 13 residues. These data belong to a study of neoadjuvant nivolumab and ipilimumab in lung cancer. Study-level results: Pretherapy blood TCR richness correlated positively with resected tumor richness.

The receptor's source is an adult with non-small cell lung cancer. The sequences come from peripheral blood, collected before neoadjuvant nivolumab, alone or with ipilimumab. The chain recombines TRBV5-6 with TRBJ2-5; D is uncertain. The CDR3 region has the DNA TGTGCCAGCAGCCCCGCCAGGTTTGAGACCCAGTACTTC. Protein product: CASSPARFETQYF.